Listed here are 31 T cell receptor beta chains from one sample, sequenced in a study of blood T cell repertoires in COVID-19. Here immunoSEQ multiplex PCR was the method, and the copy in TCRdb shows in-frame clones only, minus some. The sample carries 200,000 to 300,000 clones, more than 65% recorded once. The material sequenced was peripheral blood. These receptors came from a man aged 40-55 years who had recovered from COVID-19.

The chain uses TRBV5-4 and TRBJ2-1; 9 positions match TRBD2. V lost 2 bases, J lost 8 bases, and 8 bases stayed unmatched. The CDR3 consists of 15 residues. CDR1 is SGHNT, CDR2 YYREEE, per germline (reference sequence). The CDR3 DNA reads TGTGCCAGCAGCTTACCTAGGACTAGCGTGGATGAGCAGTTCTTC. It is translated as CASSLPRTSVDEQFF.

The J gene is TRBJ2-5, the V gene TRBV9; D is perhaps TRBD1 (6 bases). Looked up from germline, CDR1 is SGDLS and CDR2 is YYNGEE. Trimming shortened V by 4 bases and J by 0 bases, and 10 bases separated the two germline ends. This CDR3 spans 14 amino acids. CDR3 protein: CASSPQGYQETQYF. The DNA for the CDR3 is TGTGCCAGCAGCCCCCAGGGGTACCAAGAGACCCAGTACTTC.

The rearrangement uses TRBV27 and TRBJ2-6; D may be TRBD1 (5 bases). This CDR3 contains 18 residues. Germline lookup yields CDR1 MNHEY and CDR2 SMNVEV (reference sequence). V gave up 1 base and J gave up 0 bases, with 13 bases separating them. The CDR3 region has the DNA TGTGCCAGCAGTTTATATAGGGGCAGTCACTCTGGGGCCAACGTCCTGACTTTC. The encoded protein is CASSLYRGSHSGANVLTF.

This clone was observed a handful of times. CDR3 residues: CASSVHRELNTEAFF. The CDR3 DNA reads as TGCGCCAGCAGTGTACACAGGGAACTGAACACTGAAGCTTTCTTT. The chain links TRBV5-1 to TRBJ1-1, with TRBD1 as a possible D gene (6 bases). V lost 5 bases, J lost 0 bases, and 14 bases lay in between. Germline V lookup: CDR1 SGHRS, CDR2 YFSETQ. The CDR3 totals 15 residues.

The chain recombines TRBV3-1 (or the pseudogene TRBV3-2) with TRBJ2-3, with 14 positions matching TRBD2. CDR3 size: 18 residues. Trimming removed 4 bases from V and 5 bases from J; junction bases left unmatched: 11. Looked up from germline, CDR1 is LGHDT and CDR2 is YNNKEL (reference sequence). CDR3 coding DNA: TGTGCCAGCAGCCGAAGCAAGACTAGCGGGGGGGGTAGAGATACGCAGTATTTT. The encoded protein is CASSRSKTSGGGRDTQYF.

The chain combines TRBV7-9 with TRBJ2-5; a weak D match, TRBD2 (5 bases). The ends were cut back, 5 bases at V and 5 bases at J, with 21 bases in the middle. The length of the CDR3 is 16 residues. Germline loops: CDR1 SEHNR, CDR2 FQNEAQ (reference sequence). CDR3 sequence reads: CASSQGTSQMVETQYF. The CDR3 nucleotides read TGTGCCAGCAGCCAAGGTACTAGTCAGATGGTGGAGACCCAGTACTTC.

V is TRBV5-1 and J is TRBJ1-2; D call uncertain. The CDR3 has 15 residues. Germline V gene data show CDR1 as SGHRS and CDR2 as YFSETQ. Trimming removed 0 bases at V and 3 bases at J, with 12 bases between. CDR3 in amino acids: CASSLDVGGDYGYTF. The CDR3 DNA reads TGCGCCAGCAGCTTGGACGTAGGCGGGGACTATGGCTACACCTTC.

The V and J genes are TRBV12-3 or TRBV12-4 and TRBJ2-7; perhaps TRBD1 as D (5 bases). The V gene lost 6 bases and the J gene lost 12 bases, with 18 bases spanning the gap. The CDR3 has 12 residues. In DNA form, the CDR3 reads TGTGCCAGCAGCGGCCAGGGTTCATTACGGTACTTC. It yields the protein CASSGQGSLRYF.

The V call is TRBV10-1, the J call TRBJ2-1, with D unresolved. The germline CDR1 and CDR2 sequences are WNHNN and SYGVQD (reference sequence). The CDR3 is 16 amino acids. Trimming left V 0 bases short and J 2 bases short, with 11 bases between. The CDR3 DNA reads as TGCGCCAGCAGTGAGTCGAACTACCTGACCTACAATGAGCAGTTCTTC. It yields the protein CASSESNYLTYNEQFF.

This clone was recorded once. The rearrangement uses TRBV5-1 and TRBJ2-1; 9 bases align to TRBD2. This CDR3 is 15 amino acids long. After removal of 2 bases from V and 4 bases from J, the junction contained 4 bases not matched to a gene. Germline assignment: CDR1 SGHRS and CDR2 YFSETQ. In nucleotides, the CDR3 is TGCGCCAGCAGCTTAAGACTAGCGGAATACAATGAGCAGTTCTTC. Translating gives CASSLRLAEYNEQFF. Filled out from reference TRBV5-1 and TRBJ2-1, the complete variable domain reads KAGVTQTPRYLIKTRGQQVTLSCSPISGHRSVSWYQQTPGQGLQFLFEYFSETQRNKGNFPGRFSGRQFSNSRSEMNVSTLELGDSALYLCASSLRLAEYNEQFFGPGTRLTVL.

The chain employs TRBV7-2 and TRBJ2-6; D is perhaps TRBD2 (6 bases). V shed 2 bases and J shed 4 bases, with 15 bases lying between them. Per the germline V gene, CDR1 is SGHTA and CDR2 is FQGNSA. This CDR3 spans 17 amino acids. The CDR3 loop is CASSLHPPGDGANVLTF. In nucleotides, the CDR3 is TGTGCCAGCAGCTTACACCCGCCGGGGGACGGGGCCAACGTCCTGACTTTC.

The gene calls are TRBV6-5 and TRBJ1-1, with TRBD1 as a possible D gene (5 bases). Germline V gives CDR1 MNHEY, CDR2 SVGAGI. The length of the CDR3 is 14 residues. V dropped 1 base and J dropped 1 base, with 7 bases sitting between them. The DNA of the CDR3 is TGTGCCAGCAGTTACTTGCAGGGGAACACTGAAGCTTTCTTT. Translation gives CASSYLQGNTEAFF.

The chain carries TRBV9 and TRBJ1-2; D not resolved. From germline, CDR1 is SGDLS and CDR2 YYNGEE. The CDR3 consists of 12 residues. Between the trimmed V and J ends, which lost 4 bases and 5 bases, there was a span of 9 bases. CDR3 nucleotides: TGTGCCAGCAGCAATTCCGGGTATGGCTACACCTTC. Amino acids: CASSNSGYGYTF. The variable domain in full, completed from reference TRBV9 and TRBJ1-2, reads DSGVTQTPKHLITATGQRVTLRCSPRSGDLSVYWYQQSLDQGLQFLIQYYNGEERAKGNILERFSAQQFPDLHSELNLSSLELGDSALYFCASSNSGYGYTFGSGTRLTVV.

This chain joins TRBV7-2 and TRBJ1-3, with D perhaps matching TRBD1 (6 bases). Trimming stripped 5 bases from V and 0 bases from J, with 11 bases between. In germline, CDR1 is SGHTA, CDR2 FQGNSA. CDR3 length: 15 amino acids. CDR3 in amino acids: CASSPRGSSGNTIYF. CDR3 DNA: TGTGCCAGCAGCCCCAGGGGCAGCTCTGGAAACACCATATATTTT.

The chain employs TRBV6-5 and TRBJ2-1, with D possibly being TRBD2 (7 bases). The CDR3 runs 15 residues. Trimming pared 4 bases from V and 0 bases from J, leaving 10 bases between. From germline, CDR1 is MNHEY and CDR2 SVGAGI. DNA of the CDR3: TGTGCCAGCAGTTTGAGGGGGGGCTCCTACAATGAGCAGTTCTTC. This codes for CASSLRGGSYNEQFF.

This clone was detected a few times. The CDR3 DNA reads as TGTGCCACCAGTGATTTGCTCACTGGTGAGCAGTTCTTC. As protein: CATSDLLTGEQFF. The rearrangement links TRBV24-1 to TRBJ2-1; D is undetermined. The V gene lost 0 bases and the J gene lost 9 bases, with 8 bases spanning the gap. Germline assignment: CDR1 KGHDR and CDR2 SFDVKD. CDR3 length: 13 residues.

The V call is TRBV25-1, the J call TRBJ2-5; weak D call: TRBD1 (7 bases). The germline CDR1 and CDR2 sequences are MGHDK and SYGVNS. Trimming removed 2 bases at V and 5 bases at J, with 12 bases between. The length of the CDR3 is 14 residues. CDR3 region: CASSEQGGEETQYF. CDR3 sequence (DNA): TGTGCCAGCAGTGAACAGGGGGGAGAGGAGACCCAGTACTTC.

This clone was counted between two and nine times. This chain links TRBV11-3 with TRBJ2-2; the match to TRBD1 covers 10 bases. The V gene end was trimmed by 3 bases and the J gene end by 3 bases; junction bases not matched to a gene: 4. Germline-derived CDR1 and CDR2 are SGHNT and YENEEA. The CDR3 consists of 16 residues. CDR3 sequence (DNA): TGTGCCAGCAGCTTGGGGGACAGGGGTGACACCGGGGAGCTGTTTTTT. Protein sequence: CASSLGDRGDTGELFF.

This rearrangement joins TRBV29-1 to TRBJ2-3; 15 bases map to TRBD2. V lost 5 bases and J lost 1; bases outside the gene matches: 4. This CDR3 has 16 amino acids. The V gene's germline CDR1 is SQVTM and CDR2 ANQGSEA. CDR3 nucleotides: TGCAGCGTTTGGACTAGCGGGGGGGCTGGCACAGATACGCAGTATTTT. Encoded protein: CSVWTSGGAGTDTQYF.

The chain recombines TRBV4-1 with TRBJ2-7; 8 nucleotides line up with TRBD1. V shed 1 base, J shed 9 bases, and the junction held 5 bases outside the gene matches. CDR3 size: 13 residues. From germline, CDR1 is MGHRA and CDR2 YSYEKL. The CDR3 DNA sequence: TGCGCCAGCAGCCAAGCGGAAGACAGGGGGCAGTACTTC. Amino acids: CASSQAEDRGQYF.

V gene TRBV19 combines with J gene TRBJ1-5; tentatively, D is TRBD1 (6 bases). This CDR3 contains 14 residues. Trimming pared 3 bases from V and 2 bases from J, leaving 8 bases between. Germline lookup yields CDR1 LNHDA and CDR2 SQIVND (reference sequence). For the CDR3, the DNA is TGTGCCAGTAGTATGGGACATGGCAATCAGCCCCAGCATTTT. Amino acids: CASSMGHGNQPQHF.

There are a few counts of this clone. The J gene is TRBJ1-5, the V gene TRBV7-8, with no clear D. Trimming removed 3 bases from V and 4 bases from J, with 7 bases in between. Germline CDR1 SGHVS, CDR2 FQNEAQ. The CDR3 has 13 residues. The CDR3 spells CASSFQSNQPQHF. CDR3 nucleotides: TGTGCCAGCAGCTTCCAGTCTAATCAGCCCCAGCATTTT.

This chain joins TRBV6-5 and TRBJ2-1, with D possibly being TRBD2 (7 bases). CDR1 and CDR2 (germline): MNHEY, SVGAGI. V lost 2 bases, J lost 5 bases, and 13 bases lay in between. This CDR3 contains 15 residues. The CDR3 nucleotides are TGTGCCAGCAGTTACCCGGGGGGCCCTAACAATGAGCAGTTCTTC. Residues: CASSYPGGPNNEQFF.

This clone was seen once. V gene TRBV19 combines with J gene TRBJ2-5; 14 bases fit TRBD2. This CDR3 comprises 18 residues. Per germline, CDR1 LNHDA and CDR2 SQIVND (reference sequence). The V gene end was trimmed by 5 bases and the J gene end by 5 bases; junction bases not matched to a gene: 13. CDR3 in DNA: TGTGCCAGTAGTTCGAGTCTGACTAGCGGGGGGGCCAGGGAGACCCAGTACTTC. This codes for CASSSSLTSGGARETQYF.

V and J are TRBV27 and TRBJ2-1, with 8 bases matching TRBD2. CDR3 size: 15 residues. V lost 6 bases and J lost 0; bases outside the gene matches: 4. Germline lookup yields CDR1 MNHEY and CDR2 SMNVEV (reference sequence). CDR3 sequence (DNA): TGTGCCAGCAGACGTCGGGGGGGCTCCTACAATGAGCAGTTCTTC. It codes for CASRRRGGSYNEQFF.

The chain uses TRBV7-9 and TRBJ2-1, with 9 bases that match TRBD2. Germline V CDR1 and CDR2: SEHNR, FQNEAQ (reference sequence). This CDR3 region has 16 residues. Trimming removed 1 base from V and 9 bases from J; junction bases left unmatched: 10. Here the CDR3 reads CASSLGAGGYGVEQFF. The CDR3 DNA sequence: TGTGCCAGCAGCTTAGGTGCGGGAGGGTATGGTGTTGAGCAGTTCTTC.

The J gene is TRBJ2-2, the V gene TRBV19; D is unresolved. The length of the CDR3 is 14 residues. Looked up from germline, CDR1 is LNHDA and CDR2 is SQIVND (reference sequence). V lost 5 bases and J 4 bases, leaving 11 bases between the germline ends. The CDR3 region is CASSLSVGTGELFF. CDR3 in DNA: TGTGCCAGTAGTTTAAGCGTGGGCACCGGGGAGCTGTTTTTT. The full variable domain, its missing parts supplied by reference TRBV19 and TRBJ2-2, is DGGITQSPKYLFRKEGQNVTLSCEQNLNHDAMYWYRQDPGQGLRLIYYSQIVNDFQKGDIAEGYSVSREKKESFPLTVTSAQKNPTAFYLCASSLSVGTGELFFGEGSRLTVL.

The CDR3 protein is CASSRPGGYGYTF. In DNA, the CDR3 is TGTGCCAGCAGCCGGCCGGGTGGGTATGGCTACACCTTC. The V call is TRBV5-6, the J call TRBJ1-2; D unclear. Germline CDR1 and CDR2: SGHDT and YYEEEE. Deletions cut 4 bases from V and 5 bases from J, with 12 bases between. There are 13 residues in the CDR3.

This clone has only one observation. The chain is built from TRBV19 and TRBJ1-4, with a possible D match to TRBD1 (6 bases). The V and J ends lost 6 bases and 8 bases respectively, with 16 bases between them. Germline CDR1 LNHDA, CDR2 SQIVND (reference sequence). The CDR3 is 14 amino acids. CDR3 in DNA: TGTGCCAGTAGCCCGGGAAGTGGACAGGAAAAACTGTTTTTT. Protein product: CASSPGSGQEKLFF.

J is TRBJ1-4 and V is TRBV6-5; a possible D gene is TRBD1 (6 bases). V was pared by 6 bases and J by 0 bases, with 8 bases between. This CDR3 is 14 amino acids long. Per the germline V gene, CDR1 is MNHEY and CDR2 is SVGAGI. The CDR3 loop reads CASRTGATNEKLFF. In DNA form, the CDR3 reads TGTGCCAGCAGGACAGGTGCAACTAATGAAAAACTGTTTTTT.

This rearrangement joins TRBV29-1 to TRBJ2-2, with D possibly matching TRBD1 (5 bases). V was cut by 4 bases and J by 0 bases, with 9 bases left in between. The germline CDR1 and CDR2 sequences are SQVTM and ANQGSEA. The CDR3 length is 14 residues. CDR3 bases: TGCAGCGTTGGAAGGGGCACGAACACCGGGGAGCTGTTTTTT. This codes for CSVGRGTNTGELFF.